These 16 T cell receptor beta chains originate from one sample sequenced in a study of technical replicates of blood from a few donors. The assay was immunoSEQ multiplex PCR, and TCRdb's table has in-frame clones only and misses some. The table shows 67,000 or so clones, with around 95% occurring only once. Sample: T cells isolated from PBMCs. Every receptor here comes from a human donor in good health.

The CDR3 spells CASSQEPVGLRDEQYF. As DNA, the CDR3 is TGCGCCAGCAGCCAAGAGCCTGTCGGACTCCGAGACGAGCAGTACTTC. The chain links TRBV4-1 to TRBJ2-7; D is perhaps TRBD2 (5 bases). This CDR3 has 16 amino acids. From germline, CDR1 is MGHRA and CDR2 YSYEKL. Trimming took off 0 bases at V and 5 bases at J, with 17 bases between the two ends.

With respect to this clone: The junction and the germline gene differ at one end; a read error may be behind it. The chain is built from TRBV15 and TRBJ2-5, with D unclear. The CDR3 is 13 amino acids. Germline V gene sequence: CDR1 LNHNV, CDR2 YYDKDF (reference sequence). CDR3: CATSRDNREAQYF. In nucleotides, the CDR3 is TGTGCCACCAGCAGAGATAATAGAGAGGCCCAGTACTTC. Combining the CDR3 with reference TRBV15 and TRBJ2-5 gives the whole variable domain DAMVIQNPRYQVTQFGKPVTLSCSQTLNHNVMYWYQQKSSQAPKLLFHYYDKDFNNEADTPDNFQSRRPNTSFCFLDIRSPGLGDTAMYLCATSRDNREAQYFGPGTRLLVL.

This chain uses TRBV5-6 with TRBJ1-2, with 9 bases identical to TRBD1. This CDR3 comprises 15 residues. With 3 bases clipped from V and 7 bases from J, the junction kept 10 bases outside the gene matches. Germline loops: CDR1 SGHDT, CDR2 YYEEEE. CDR3 DNA sequence: TGTGCCAGCAGCTATCCTCAAACAGGGGGCGGTGGCTACACCTTC. Its protein product is CASSYPQTGGGGYTF.

The chain has TRBV7-2 and TRBJ2-7; 8 bases agree with TRBD1. This CDR3 has 15 amino acids. CDR1 is SGHTA, CDR2 FQGNSA, per germline. V dropped 4 bases and J dropped 3; count of bases not matched to a gene: 8. In DNA form, the CDR3 reads TGTGCCAGCAGCTCCCGACAGGGGTTGGGCTACGAGCAGTACTTC. Translated: CASSSRQGLGYEQYF.

The genes are TRBV7-2 and TRBJ2-2, with 9 bases identical to TRBD2. The CDR3 totals 18 residues. The V gene end was trimmed by 5 bases and the J gene end by 6 bases; junction bases not matched to a gene: 16. Germline V gene data show CDR1 as SGHTA and CDR2 as FQGNSA. CDR3 residues: CASSRRFSGSGFSGELFF. The CDR3 nucleotides read TGTGCCAGCAGCCGGCGTTTTAGCGGGAGTGGTTTTTCCGGGGAGCTGTTTTTT.

The chain employs TRBV5-4 and TRBJ1-2; D gene uncertain. V was shortened by 3 bases and J by 8 bases, with 11 bases between the two germline ends. The CDR3 sequence is 12 residues long. From germline, CDR1 is SGHNT and CDR2 YYREEE (reference sequence). CDR3 sequence: CASSSPLEGYTF. For the CDR3, the DNA is TGTGCCAGCAGCTCACCCCTCGAGGGCTACACCTTC.

The chain couples TRBV9 to TRBJ1-3; 9 bases line up with TRBD1. CDR3 length: 18 residues. Germline CDR1 is SGDLS and CDR2 is YYNGEE. Germline trimming cut 0 bases from V and 0 bases from J; bases unmatched to any gene: 7. The CDR3 here is CASSVAGTGLSSGNTIYF. For the CDR3, the DNA is TGTGCCAGCAGCGTAGCCGGGACAGGGTTGAGCTCTGGAAACACCATATATTTT. The entire variable domain, with the rest obtained from reference TRBV9 and TRBJ1-3, is as follows: DSGVTQTPKHLITATGQRVTLRCSPRSGDLSVYWYQQSLDQGLQFLIQYYNGEERAKGNILERFSAQQFPDLHSELNLSSLELGDSALYFCASSVAGTGLSSGNTIYFGEGSWLTVV.

V gene TRBV6-5 combines with J gene TRBJ2-7, with 9 bases identical to TRBD1. V gave up 7 bases and J gave up 3 bases; unmatched junction bases: 7. The CDR3 sequence is 14 residues long. Germline-derived CDR1 and CDR2 are MNHEY and SVGAGI. As DNA, the CDR3 is TGTGCCAGCATGGGGGACAGGGAAAACTACGAGCAGTACTTC. It codes for CASMGDRENYEQYF.

V is TRBV2 and J is TRBJ1-1; D gene uncertain. V was trimmed by 7 bases and J by 2 bases, leaving 8 bases between them. Germline V gene data show CDR1 as SNHLY and CDR2 as FYNNEI. The CDR3 is 12 amino acids. DNA for the CDR3: TGTGCCAGCACCCCCCGTAACACTGAAGCTTTCTTT. Amino acids: CASTPRNTEAFF.

This chain joins TRBV30 and TRBJ2-5; 11 nucleotides align to TRBD1. CDR1 and CDR2 from the germline V gene are GTSNPN and SVGIG (reference sequence). V lost 5 bases, J lost 5 bases, and 4 bases stayed unmatched. This CDR3 contains 13 residues. The CDR3 loop reads CAWGQGARETQYF. CDR3 nucleotides: TGTGCCTGGGGACAGGGGGCGAGGGAGACCCAGTACTTC.

The V call is TRBV4-1, the J call TRBJ2-1; TRBD1 might be the D (6 bases). The CDR3 loop spans 14 amino acids. The germline CDR1 and CDR2 sequences are MGHRA and YSYEKL. V was trimmed by 3 bases and J by 8 bases, leaving 14 bases between them. In DNA, the CDR3 is TGCGCCAGCAGCCAGAAGGGGGTTTTGGATGAGCAGTTCTTC. As protein: CASSQKGVLDEQFF.

This clone was recorded once. The gene calls are TRBV2 and TRBJ2-5; TRBD2 is a possible D gene (5 bases). Trimming left V 2 bases short and J 5 bases short, with 6 bases between. This CDR3 region has 12 residues. Germline CDR1 SNHLY, CDR2 FYNNEI. The CDR3 is CASSETGETQYF. The CDR3 coding sequence is TGTGCCAGCAGTGAAACGGGGGAGACCCAGTACTTC.

The V gene is TRBV4-1, the J gene TRBJ2-5, with a possible D match to TRBD2 (6 bases). Germline-derived CDR1 and CDR2 are MGHRA and YSYEKL. With 5 bases removed from V and 3 bases from J, the gap between germline ends came to 16 bases. The CDR3 covers 15 residues. This CDR3 reads CASSDSGVRKETQYF. The DNA for the CDR3 is TGCGCCAGCAGCGACTCGGGGGTTAGGAAAGAGACCCAGTACTTC.

This clone was counted once. The chain uses TRBV4-2 and TRBJ2-1, with D possibly being TRBD2 (6 bases). This CDR3 is 16 amino acids long. The germline gives CDR1 LGHNA, CDR2 YNFKEQ. The ends were cut back, 5 bases at V and 7 bases at J, with 21 bases in the middle. CDR3 DNA: TGTGCCAGCAGCGGAACAACGGGACTCGGAGGGAATGAGCAGTTCTTC. Protein sequence: CASSGTTGLGGNEQFF.

This chain links TRBV11-2 with TRBJ1-1; 7 bases map to TRBD1. The CDR3 length is 16 residues. Germline V gives CDR1 SGHAT, CDR2 FQNNGV. With 4 bases clipped from V and 8 bases from J, the junction kept 16 bases outside the gene matches. CDR3 sequence: CASSSRTYGTALEAFF. Here the CDR3 DNA reads TGTGCCAGCAGCTCCAGGACATATGGGACAGCGTTAGAAGCTTTCTTT.

The genes are TRBV30 and TRBJ2-7, with D possibly TRBD2 on 6 matching bases. The CDR3 is made up of 14 amino acids. The V end was cut by 3 bases, the J end by 2 bases, with 14 bases between. The germline V gene encodes CDR1 GTSNPN and CDR2 SVGIG (reference sequence). The CDR3 sequence is CAWRGTPLPYEQYF. CDR3 sequence (DNA): TGTGCCTGGAGGGGGACTCCCCTCCCCTACGAGCAGTACTTC.